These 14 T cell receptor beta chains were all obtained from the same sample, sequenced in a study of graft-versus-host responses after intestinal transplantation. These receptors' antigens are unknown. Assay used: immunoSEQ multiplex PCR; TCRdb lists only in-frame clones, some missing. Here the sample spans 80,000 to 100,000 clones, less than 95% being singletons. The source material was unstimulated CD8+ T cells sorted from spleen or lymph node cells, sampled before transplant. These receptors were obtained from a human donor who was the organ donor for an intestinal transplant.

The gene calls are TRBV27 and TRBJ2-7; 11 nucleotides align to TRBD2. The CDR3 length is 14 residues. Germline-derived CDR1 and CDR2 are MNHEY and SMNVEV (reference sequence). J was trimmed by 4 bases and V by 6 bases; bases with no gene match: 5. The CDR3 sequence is CASRVAGGPYEQYF. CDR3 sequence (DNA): TGTGCCAGCAGGGTAGCGGGAGGGCCTTACGAGCAGTACTTC.

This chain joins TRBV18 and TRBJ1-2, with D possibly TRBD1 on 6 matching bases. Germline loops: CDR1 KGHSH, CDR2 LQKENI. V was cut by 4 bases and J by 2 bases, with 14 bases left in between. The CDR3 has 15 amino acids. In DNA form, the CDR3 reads TGTGCCAGCTCACAGAGACAGGACCCGAACTATGGCTACACCTTC. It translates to CASSQRQDPNYGYTF.

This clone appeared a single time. The CDR3 DNA reads as TGTGCCAGCAGCATACAGGGTTACGAGCAGTACTTC. Protein: CASSIQGYEQYF. The chain joins TRBV13 to TRBJ2-7, with a possible D match to TRBD1 (6 bases). The CDR3 contains 12 residues. The V end lost 5 bases, the J end lost 4 bases, and 9 bases lay between the germline ends. Germline V gene data show CDR1 as PRHDT and CDR2 as FYEKMQ (reference sequence).

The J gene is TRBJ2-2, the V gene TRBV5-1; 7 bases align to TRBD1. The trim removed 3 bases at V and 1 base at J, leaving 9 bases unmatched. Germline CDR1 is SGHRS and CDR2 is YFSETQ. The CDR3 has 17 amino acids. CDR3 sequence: CASSSTRQGWNTGELFF. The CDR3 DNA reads TGCGCCAGCAGCTCTACACGACAGGGATGGAACACCGGGGAGCTGTTTTTT.

This chain's CDR3 is CASSWTGTIYNEQFF. The DNA for the CDR3 is TGCGCCAGCAGCTGGACAGGGACTATCTACAATGAGCAGTTCTTC. The chain links TRBV5-1 to TRBJ2-1; the D gene is possibly TRBD1 (8 bases). Germline V CDR1 and CDR2: SGHRS, YFSETQ. This CDR3 spans 15 amino acids. V shed 3 bases and J shed 3 bases, with 13 bases lying between them.

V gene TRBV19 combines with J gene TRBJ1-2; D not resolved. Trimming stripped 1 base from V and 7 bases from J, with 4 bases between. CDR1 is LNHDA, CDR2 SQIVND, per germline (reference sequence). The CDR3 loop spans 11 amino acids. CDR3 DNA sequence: TGTGCCAGTAGTATAGGAGGTGGCTACACCTTC. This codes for CASSIGGGYTF.

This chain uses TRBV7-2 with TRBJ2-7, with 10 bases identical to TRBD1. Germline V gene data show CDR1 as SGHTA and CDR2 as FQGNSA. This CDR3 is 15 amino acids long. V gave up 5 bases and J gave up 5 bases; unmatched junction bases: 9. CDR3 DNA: TGTGCCAGCAGCAGACAGACAGGGGGCAAGAACGAGCAGTACTTC. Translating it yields CASSRQTGGKNEQYF.

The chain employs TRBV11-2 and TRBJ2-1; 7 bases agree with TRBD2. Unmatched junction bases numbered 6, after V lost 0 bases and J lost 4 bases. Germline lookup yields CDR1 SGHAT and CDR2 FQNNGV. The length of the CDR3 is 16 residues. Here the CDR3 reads CASSLEGGLVYNEQFF. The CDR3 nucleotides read TGTGCCAGCAGCTTAGAGGGAGGACTAGTGTACAATGAGCAGTTCTTC.

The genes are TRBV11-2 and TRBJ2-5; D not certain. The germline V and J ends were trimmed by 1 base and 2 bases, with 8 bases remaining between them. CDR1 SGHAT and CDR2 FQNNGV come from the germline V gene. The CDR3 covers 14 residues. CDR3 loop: CASSLAGIQETQYF. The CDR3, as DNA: TGTGCCAGCAGCTTAGCGGGTATTCAAGAGACCCAGTACTTC.

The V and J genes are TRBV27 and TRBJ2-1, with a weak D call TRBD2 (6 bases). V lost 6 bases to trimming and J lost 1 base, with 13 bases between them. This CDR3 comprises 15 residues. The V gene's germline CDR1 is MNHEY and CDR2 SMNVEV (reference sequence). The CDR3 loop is CASSAGTSSYNEQFF. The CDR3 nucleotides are TGTGCCAGCAGCGCCGGGACTTCTTCCTACAATGAGCAGTTCTTC.

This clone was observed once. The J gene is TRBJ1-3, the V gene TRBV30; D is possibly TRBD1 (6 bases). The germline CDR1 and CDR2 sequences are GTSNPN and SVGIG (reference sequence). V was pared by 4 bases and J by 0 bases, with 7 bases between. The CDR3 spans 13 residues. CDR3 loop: CAWTGVSGNTIYF. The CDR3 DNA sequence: TGTGCCTGGACAGGGGTCTCTGGAAACACCATATATTTT.

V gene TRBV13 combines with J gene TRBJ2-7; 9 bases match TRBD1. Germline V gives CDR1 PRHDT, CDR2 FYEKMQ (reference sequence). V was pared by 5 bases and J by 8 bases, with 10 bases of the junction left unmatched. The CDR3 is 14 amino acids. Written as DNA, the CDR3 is TGTGCCAGCAGCCCCGGGACAGGGATTTGGAAGCAGTACTTC. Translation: CASSPGTGIWKQYF.

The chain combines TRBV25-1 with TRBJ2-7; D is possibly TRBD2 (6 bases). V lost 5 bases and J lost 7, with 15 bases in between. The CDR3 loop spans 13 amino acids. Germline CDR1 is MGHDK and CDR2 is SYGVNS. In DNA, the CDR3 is TGTGCCAGCAGTCCTGAGCTAGCGCCAGAGCAGTACTTC. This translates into CASSPELAPEQYF.

CDR3 sequence reads: CASSYSGTRNEQFF. Here the CDR3 DNA reads TGTGCCAGCAGTTATTCTGGGACTAGGAATGAGCAGTTCTTC. The rearrangement links TRBV6-5 to TRBJ2-1; 8 bases line up with TRBD2. The CDR3 has 14 amino acids. CDR1 and CDR2 from the germline V gene are MNHEY and SVGAGI. The ends lost 3 bases at V and 7 bases at J; junction bases unmatched: 5.